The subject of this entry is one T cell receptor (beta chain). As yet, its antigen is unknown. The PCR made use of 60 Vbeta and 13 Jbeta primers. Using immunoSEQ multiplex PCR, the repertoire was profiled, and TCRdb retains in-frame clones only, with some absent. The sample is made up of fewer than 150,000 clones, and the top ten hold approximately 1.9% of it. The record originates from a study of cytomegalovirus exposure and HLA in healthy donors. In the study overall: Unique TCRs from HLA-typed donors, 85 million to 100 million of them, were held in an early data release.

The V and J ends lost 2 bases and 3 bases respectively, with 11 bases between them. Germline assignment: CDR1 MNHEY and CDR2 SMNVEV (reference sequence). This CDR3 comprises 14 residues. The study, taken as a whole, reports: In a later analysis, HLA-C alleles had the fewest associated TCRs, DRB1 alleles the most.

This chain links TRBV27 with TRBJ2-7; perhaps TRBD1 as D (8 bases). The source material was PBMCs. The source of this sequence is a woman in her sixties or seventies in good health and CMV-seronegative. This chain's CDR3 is CASSLNRGGYEQYF. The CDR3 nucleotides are TGTGCCAGCAGTTTAAACAGGGGGGGCTACGAGCAGTACTTC.